This T cell receptor (beta chain) was sequenced in a study of blood T cell repertoires in COVID-19. Study-level background: PBMCs, B-cell-depleted T cells, or T cells provided the cDNA or gDNA that made up the material.

TCRdb's copy holds only in-frame clones and misses some; the assay was immunoSEQ multiplex PCR. Among more than 110,000 clones listed, roughly 81% were seen once. Per the germline V gene, CDR1 is GTSNPN and CDR2 is SVGIG (reference sequence). The CDR3 spans 15 residues. V lost 5 bases, J lost 6 bases, and 19 bases lay in between. This chain links TRBV30 with TRBJ1-4, with D maybe TRBD1 (6 bases). The source is a woman between 50 and 59 years old with active or convalescent COVID-19. Sequencing used peripheral blood. CDR3 DNA: TGTGCCTGGCAGGGGTCGGGCAGCCTATATGAAAAACTGTTTTTT. It yields the protein CAWQGSGSLYEKLFF.